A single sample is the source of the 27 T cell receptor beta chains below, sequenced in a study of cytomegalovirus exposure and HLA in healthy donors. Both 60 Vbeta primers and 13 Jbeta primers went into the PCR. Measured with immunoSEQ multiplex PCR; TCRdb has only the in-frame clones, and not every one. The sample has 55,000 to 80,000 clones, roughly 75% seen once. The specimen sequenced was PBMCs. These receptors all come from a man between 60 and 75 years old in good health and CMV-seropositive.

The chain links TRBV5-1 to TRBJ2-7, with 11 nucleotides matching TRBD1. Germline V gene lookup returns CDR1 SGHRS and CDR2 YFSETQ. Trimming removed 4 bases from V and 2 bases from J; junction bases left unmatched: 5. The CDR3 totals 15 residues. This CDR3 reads CASSAGTGGPYEQYF. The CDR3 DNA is TGCGCCAGCAGCGCCGGGACAGGGGGGCCCTACGAGCAGTACTTC.

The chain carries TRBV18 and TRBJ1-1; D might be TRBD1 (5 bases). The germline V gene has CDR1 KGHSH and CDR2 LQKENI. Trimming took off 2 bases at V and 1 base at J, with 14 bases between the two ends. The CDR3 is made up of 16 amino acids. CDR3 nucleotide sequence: TGTGCCAGCTCACCAGGAGTGGGGCCAGCGAACACTGAAGCTTTCTTT. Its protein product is CASSPGVGPANTEAFF. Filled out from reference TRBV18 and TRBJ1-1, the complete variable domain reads NAGVMQNPRHLVRRRGQEARLRCSPMKGHSHVYWYRQLPEEGLKFMVYLQKENIIDESGMPKERFSAEFPKEGPSILRIQQVVRGDSAAYFCASSPGVGPANTEAFFGQGTRLTVV.

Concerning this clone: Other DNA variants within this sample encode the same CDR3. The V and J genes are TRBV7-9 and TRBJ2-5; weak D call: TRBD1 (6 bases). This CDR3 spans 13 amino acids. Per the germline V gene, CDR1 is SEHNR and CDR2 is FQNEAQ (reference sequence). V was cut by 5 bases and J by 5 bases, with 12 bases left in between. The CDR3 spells CASSPRGPETQYF. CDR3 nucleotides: TGTGCCAGCAGCCCCAGGGGCCCCGAGACCCAGTACTTC.

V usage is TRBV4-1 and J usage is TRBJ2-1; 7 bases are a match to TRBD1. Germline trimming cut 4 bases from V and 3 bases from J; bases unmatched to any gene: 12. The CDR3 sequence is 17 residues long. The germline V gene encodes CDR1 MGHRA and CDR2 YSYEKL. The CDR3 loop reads CASSLIGRDRYYNEQFF. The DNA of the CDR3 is TGCGCCAGCAGCCTTATCGGAAGGGACAGATACTACAATGAGCAGTTCTTC.

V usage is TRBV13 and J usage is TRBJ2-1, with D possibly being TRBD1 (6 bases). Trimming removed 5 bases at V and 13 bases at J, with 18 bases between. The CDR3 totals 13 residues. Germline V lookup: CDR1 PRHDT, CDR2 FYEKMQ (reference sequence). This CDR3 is CASSPSGAPSQFF. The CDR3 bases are TGTGCCAGCAGCCCCTCAGGGGCTCCCTCTCAGTTCTTC.

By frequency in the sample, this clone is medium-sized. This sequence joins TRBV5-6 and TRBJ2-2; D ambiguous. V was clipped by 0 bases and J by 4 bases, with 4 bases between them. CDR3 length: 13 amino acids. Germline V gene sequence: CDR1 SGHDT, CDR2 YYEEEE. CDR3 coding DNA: TGTGCCAGCAGCTTGGTTCTCACCGGGGAGCTGTTTTTT. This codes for CASSLVLTGELFF.

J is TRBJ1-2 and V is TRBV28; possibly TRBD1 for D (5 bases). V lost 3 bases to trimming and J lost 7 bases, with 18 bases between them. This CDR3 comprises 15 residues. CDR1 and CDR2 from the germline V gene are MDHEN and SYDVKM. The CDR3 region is CASSFFIFGGGGYTF. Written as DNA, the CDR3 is TGTGCCAGCAGTTTTTTCATCTTCGGGGGAGGTGGCTACACCTTC.

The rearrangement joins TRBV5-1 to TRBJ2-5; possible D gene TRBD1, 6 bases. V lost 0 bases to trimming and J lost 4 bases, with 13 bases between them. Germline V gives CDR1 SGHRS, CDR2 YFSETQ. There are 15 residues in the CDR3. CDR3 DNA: TGCGCCAGCAGCTTGGATGGGTTCAGGGGAGAGACCCAGTACTTC. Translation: CASSLDGFRGETQYF.

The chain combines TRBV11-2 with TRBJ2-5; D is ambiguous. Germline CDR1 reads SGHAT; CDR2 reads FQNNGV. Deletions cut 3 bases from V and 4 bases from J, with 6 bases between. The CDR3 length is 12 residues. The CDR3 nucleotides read TGTGCCAGCAGCTTTTACGGAGAGACCCAGTACTTC. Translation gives CASSFYGETQYF.

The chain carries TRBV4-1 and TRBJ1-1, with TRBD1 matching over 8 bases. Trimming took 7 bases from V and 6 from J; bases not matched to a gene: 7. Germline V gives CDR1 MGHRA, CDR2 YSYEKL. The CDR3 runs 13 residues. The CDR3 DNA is TGCGCCAGCACCCTAAAGGGACAGGCTGAAGCTTTCTTT. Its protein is CASTLKGQAEAFF.

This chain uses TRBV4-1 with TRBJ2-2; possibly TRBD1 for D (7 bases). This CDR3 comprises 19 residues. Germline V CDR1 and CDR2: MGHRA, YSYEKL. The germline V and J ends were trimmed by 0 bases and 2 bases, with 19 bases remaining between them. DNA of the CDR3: TGCGCCAGCAGCCAAGATTCCTTGGGGGGACAGACAAACACCGGGGAGCTGTTTTTT. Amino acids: CASSQDSLGGQTNTGELFF.

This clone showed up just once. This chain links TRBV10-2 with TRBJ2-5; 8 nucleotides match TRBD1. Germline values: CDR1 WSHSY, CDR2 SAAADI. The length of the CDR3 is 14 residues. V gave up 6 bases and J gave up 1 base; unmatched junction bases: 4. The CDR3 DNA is TGCGCCAGCAGGCGAGGGACAGGCCAAGAGACCCAGTACTTC. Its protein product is CASRRGTGQETQYF.

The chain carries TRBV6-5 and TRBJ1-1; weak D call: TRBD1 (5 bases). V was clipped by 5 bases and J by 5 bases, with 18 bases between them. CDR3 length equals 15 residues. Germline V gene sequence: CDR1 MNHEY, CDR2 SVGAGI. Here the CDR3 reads CASSKPTAAGTEAFF. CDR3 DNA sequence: TGTGCCAGCAGTAAACCGACAGCCGCGGGGACTGAAGCTTTCTTT.

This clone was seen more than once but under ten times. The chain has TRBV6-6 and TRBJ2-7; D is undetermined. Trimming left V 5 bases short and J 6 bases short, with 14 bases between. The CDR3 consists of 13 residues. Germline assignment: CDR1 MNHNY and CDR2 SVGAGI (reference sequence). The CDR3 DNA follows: TGTGCCAGCAGTGCCGGGTCTCCACCCGAGCAGTACTTC. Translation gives CASSAGSPPEQYF.

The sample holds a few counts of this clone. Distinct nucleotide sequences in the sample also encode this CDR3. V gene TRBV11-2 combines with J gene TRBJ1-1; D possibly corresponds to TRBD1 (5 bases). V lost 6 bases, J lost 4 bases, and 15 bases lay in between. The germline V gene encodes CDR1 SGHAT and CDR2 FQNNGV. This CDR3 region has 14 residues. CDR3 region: CASSFIERGTEAFF. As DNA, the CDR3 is TGTGCCAGCAGTTTTATCGAAAGGGGCACTGAAGCTTTCTTT.

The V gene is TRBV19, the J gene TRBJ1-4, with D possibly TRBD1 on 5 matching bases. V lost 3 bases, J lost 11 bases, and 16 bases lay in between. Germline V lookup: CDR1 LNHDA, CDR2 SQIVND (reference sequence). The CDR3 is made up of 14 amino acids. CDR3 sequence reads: CASSITGIEWKLFF. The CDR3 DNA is TGTGCCAGTAGTATCACAGGAATAGAATGGAAACTGTTTTTT.

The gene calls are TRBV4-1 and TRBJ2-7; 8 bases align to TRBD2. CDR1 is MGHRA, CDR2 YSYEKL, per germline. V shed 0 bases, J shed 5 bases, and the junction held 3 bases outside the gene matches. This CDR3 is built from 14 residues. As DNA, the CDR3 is TGCGCCAGCAGCCAAGATCCGGGGGGGCACGAGCAGTACTTC. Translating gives CASSQDPGGHEQYF.

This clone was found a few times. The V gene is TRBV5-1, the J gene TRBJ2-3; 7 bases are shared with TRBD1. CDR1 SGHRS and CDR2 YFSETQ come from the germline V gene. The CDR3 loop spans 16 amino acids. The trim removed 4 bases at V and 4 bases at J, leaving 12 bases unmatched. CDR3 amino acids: CASSTRQGGGADTQYF. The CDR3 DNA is TGCGCCAGCAGCACAAGACAGGGCGGAGGCGCAGATACGCAGTATTTT.

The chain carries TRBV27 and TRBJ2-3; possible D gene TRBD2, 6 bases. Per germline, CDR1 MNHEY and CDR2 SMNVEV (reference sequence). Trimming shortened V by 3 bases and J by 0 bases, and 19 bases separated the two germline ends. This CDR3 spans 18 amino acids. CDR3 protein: CASSFSSFGGRSTDTQYF. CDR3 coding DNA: TGTGCCAGCAGTTTTTCTTCGTTCGGGGGAAGAAGCACAGATACGCAGTATTTT.

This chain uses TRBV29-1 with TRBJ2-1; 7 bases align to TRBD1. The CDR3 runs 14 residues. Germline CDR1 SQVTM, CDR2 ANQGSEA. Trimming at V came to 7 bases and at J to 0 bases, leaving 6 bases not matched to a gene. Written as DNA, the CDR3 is TGCAGCGCCCGGCGACAGGGCTCCTACAATGAGCAGTTCTTC. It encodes CSARRQGSYNEQFF.

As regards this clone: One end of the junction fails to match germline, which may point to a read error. For the CDR3, the DNA is TGTGCCAGCAATGAACTAGCGGGAGAGGCAGATACGCAGTATTTT. It codes for CASNELAGEADTQYF. The gene calls are TRBV25-1 and TRBJ2-3; TRBD2 matches 11 bases. Germline-derived CDR1 and CDR2 are MGHDK and SYGVNS. The CDR3 runs 15 residues. Supplemented by reference TRBV25-1 and TRBJ2-3, the full variable domain reads EADIYQTPRYLVIGTGKKITLECSQTMGHDKMYWYQQDPGMELHLIHYSYGVNSTEKGDLSSESTVSRIRTEHFPLTLESARPSHTSQYLCASNELAGEADTQYFGPGTRLTVL.

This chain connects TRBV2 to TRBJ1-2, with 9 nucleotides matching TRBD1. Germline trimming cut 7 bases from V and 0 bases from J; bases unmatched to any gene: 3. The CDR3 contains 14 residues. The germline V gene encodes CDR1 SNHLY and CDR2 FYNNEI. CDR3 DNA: TGTGCCAGCAACCGACAGGGGGCTAACTATGGCTACACCTTC. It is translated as CASNRQGANYGYTF.

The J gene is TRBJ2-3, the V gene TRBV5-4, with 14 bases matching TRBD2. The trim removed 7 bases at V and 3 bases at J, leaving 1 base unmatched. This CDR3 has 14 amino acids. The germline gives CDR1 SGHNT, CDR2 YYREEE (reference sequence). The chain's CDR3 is CASGTSGSTDTQYF. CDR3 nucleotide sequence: TGTGCCAGCGGGACTAGCGGGAGTACAGATACGCAGTATTTT.

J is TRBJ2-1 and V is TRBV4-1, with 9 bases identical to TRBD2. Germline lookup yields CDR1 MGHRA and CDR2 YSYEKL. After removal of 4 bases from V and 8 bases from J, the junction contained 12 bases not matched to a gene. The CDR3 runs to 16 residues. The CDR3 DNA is TGCGCCAGCAGCCTATACATTAGCGGGAGTGGCGATGAGCAGTTCTTC. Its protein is CASSLYISGSGDEQFF.

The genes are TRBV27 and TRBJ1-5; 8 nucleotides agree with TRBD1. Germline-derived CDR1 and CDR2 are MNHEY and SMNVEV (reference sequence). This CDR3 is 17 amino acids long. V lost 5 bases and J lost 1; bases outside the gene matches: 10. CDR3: CASSPIQGAESNQPQHF. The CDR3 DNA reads TGTGCCAGCAGTCCAATCCAGGGGGCGGAGAGCAATCAGCCCCAGCATTTT.

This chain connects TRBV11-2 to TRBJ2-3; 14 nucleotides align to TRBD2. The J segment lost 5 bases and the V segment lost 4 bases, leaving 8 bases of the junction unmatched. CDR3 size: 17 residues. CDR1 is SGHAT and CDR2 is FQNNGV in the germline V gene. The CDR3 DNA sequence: TGTGCCAGCAGCTCCCTGGGACTAGCGGGGGAAAGAGATACGCAGTATTTT. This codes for CASSSLGLAGERDTQYF.

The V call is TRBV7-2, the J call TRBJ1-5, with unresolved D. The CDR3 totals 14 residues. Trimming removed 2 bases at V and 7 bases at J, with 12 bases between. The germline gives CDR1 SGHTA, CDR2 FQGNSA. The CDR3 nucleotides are TGTGCCAGCAGCTTACCGGGAAGTAGCCAGCCCCAGCATTTT. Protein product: CASSLPGSSQPQHF.